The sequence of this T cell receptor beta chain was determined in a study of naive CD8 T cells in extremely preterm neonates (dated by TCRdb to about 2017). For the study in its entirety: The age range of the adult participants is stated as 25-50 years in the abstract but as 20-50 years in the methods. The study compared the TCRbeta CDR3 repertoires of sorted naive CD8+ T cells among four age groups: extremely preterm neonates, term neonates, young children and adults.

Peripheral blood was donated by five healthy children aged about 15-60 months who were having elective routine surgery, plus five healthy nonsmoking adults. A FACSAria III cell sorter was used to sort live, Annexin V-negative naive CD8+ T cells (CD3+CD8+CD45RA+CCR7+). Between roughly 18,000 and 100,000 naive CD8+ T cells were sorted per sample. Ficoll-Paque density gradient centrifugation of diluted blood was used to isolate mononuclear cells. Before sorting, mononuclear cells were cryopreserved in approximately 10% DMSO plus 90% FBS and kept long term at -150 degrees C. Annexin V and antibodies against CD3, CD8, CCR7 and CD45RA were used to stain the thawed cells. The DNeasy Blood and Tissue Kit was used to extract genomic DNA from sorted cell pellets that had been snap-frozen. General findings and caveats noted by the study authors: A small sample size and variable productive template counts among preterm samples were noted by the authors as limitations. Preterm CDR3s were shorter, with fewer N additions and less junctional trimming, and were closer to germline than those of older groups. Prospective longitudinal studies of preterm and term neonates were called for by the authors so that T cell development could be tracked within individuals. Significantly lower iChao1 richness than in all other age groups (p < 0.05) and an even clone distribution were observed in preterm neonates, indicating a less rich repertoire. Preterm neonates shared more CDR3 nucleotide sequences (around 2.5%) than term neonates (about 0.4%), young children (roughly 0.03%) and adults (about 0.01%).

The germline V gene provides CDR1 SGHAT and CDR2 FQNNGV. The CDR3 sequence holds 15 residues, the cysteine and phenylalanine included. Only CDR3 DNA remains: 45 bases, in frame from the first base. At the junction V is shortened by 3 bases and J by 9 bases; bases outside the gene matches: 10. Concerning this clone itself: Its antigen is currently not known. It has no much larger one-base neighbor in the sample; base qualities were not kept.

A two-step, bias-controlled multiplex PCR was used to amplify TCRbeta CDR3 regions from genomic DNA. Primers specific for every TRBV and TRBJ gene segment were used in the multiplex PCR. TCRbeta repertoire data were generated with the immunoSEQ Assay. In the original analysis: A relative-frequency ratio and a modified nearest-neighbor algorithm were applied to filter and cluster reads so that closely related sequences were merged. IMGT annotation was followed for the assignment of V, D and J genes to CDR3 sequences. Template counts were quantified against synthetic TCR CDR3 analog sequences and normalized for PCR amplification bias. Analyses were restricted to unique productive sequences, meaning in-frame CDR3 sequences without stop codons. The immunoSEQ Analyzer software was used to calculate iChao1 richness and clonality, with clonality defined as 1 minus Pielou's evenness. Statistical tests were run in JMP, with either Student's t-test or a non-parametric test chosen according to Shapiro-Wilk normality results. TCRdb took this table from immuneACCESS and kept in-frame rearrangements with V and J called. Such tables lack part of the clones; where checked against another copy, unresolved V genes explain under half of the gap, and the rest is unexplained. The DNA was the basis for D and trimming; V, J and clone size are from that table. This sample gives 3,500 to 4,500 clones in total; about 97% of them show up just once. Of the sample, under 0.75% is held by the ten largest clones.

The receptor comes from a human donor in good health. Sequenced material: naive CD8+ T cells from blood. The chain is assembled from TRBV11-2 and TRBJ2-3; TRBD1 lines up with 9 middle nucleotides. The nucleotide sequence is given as TGTGCCAGCAGCTTCCGGGACAGGGAAGTAGAGACGCAGTATTTT. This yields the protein CASSFRDREVETQYF. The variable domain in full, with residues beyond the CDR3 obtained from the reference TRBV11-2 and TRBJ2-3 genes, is EAGVAQSPRYKIIEKRQSVAFWCNPISGHATLYWYQQILGQGPKLLIQFQNNGVVDDSQLPKDRFSAERLKGVDSTLKIQPAKLEDSAVYLCASSFRDREVETQYFGPGTRLTVL.